The 24 T cell receptor beta chains listed next were all sequenced from one sample in a study of T cells expressing NK-cell markers. TCRdb reworked the 5' RACE reads into one entry per CDR3 protein, no DNA. This repertoire comprises around 100,000 distinct CDR3 sequences; its ten largest clones make up roughly 20%. Sequenced: blood T cells: a sorted CD56 or NKG2C T cell subset, CD4+ or CD8+ T cells, or bulk PBMC T cells (not recorded which). These receptors all come from a woman aged 18 to 75 in good health.

V and J are TRBV27 and TRBJ2-5. The germline V gene has CDR1 MNHEY and CDR2 SMNVEV (reference sequence). The CDR3 sequence is 14 residues long. The CDR3 loop is CASSSRQTQETQYF.

The rearrangement uses TRBV28 and TRBJ2-6; the TCRdb call, TRBD1, lacks DNA for checking. Germline assignment: CDR1 MDHEN and CDR2 SYDVKM. The CDR3 runs to 17 residues. The CDR3 protein is CASSPAPILSGANVLTF.

The CDR3 reads CASSVIGGADTQYF. The chain joins TRBV9 to TRBJ2-3; without DNA, the TCRdb call of TRBD2 cannot be checked. CDR1 and CDR2 from the germline V gene are SGDLS and YYNGEE. This CDR3 is 14 amino acids long.

This sequence joins TRBV29-1 and TRBJ1-3. The CDR3 is 13 residues long. Looked up from germline, CDR1 is SQVTM and CDR2 is ANQGSEA. The CDR3 is CSVAGSSGNTIYF.

J is TRBJ2-7 and V is TRBV19; TCRdb lists TRBD1, though no DNA is available to test this call. The CDR3 is 13 residues long. Germline CDR1 reads LNHDA; CDR2 reads SQIVND (reference sequence). CDR3 region: CASSHGIRHEQYF.

The V and J genes are TRBV7-9 and TRBJ1-1. The length of the CDR3 is 13 residues. Germline CDR1 is SEHNR and CDR2 is FQNEAQ (reference sequence). The CDR3 loop is CASRSTMNTEAFF.

V is TRBV12-3 or TRBV12-4 and J is TRBJ1-4; TCRdb names TRBD1, which stays unverified in the absence of DNA. The CDR3 spans 12 residues. CDR3 amino acids: CASSAPGEKLFF.

The chain couples TRBV4-1 to TRBJ1-5; TCRdb's D call of TRBD1 is untestable without DNA. There are 21 residues in the CDR3. Germline CDR1 MGHRA, CDR2 YSYEKL. The CDR3 region is CASSQWGKGRGRSPDNQPQHF.

V is TRBV7-9 and J is TRBJ2-7; with no DNA, the TCRdb D assignment of TRBD2 cannot be verified. Germline V CDR1 and CDR2: SEHNR, FQNEAQ (reference sequence). The CDR3 covers 14 residues. Here the CDR3 reads CASSLVAGGYEQYF.

The V gene is TRBV6-5, the J gene TRBJ2-7; TCRdb returns TRBD1, unconfirmable since there is no DNA. Germline V lookup: CDR1 MNHEY, CDR2 SVGAGI. CDR3 length: 14 amino acids. The CDR3 reads CASSWQGGGYEQYF.

The chain joins TRBV27 to TRBJ2-1; TCRdb outputs TRBD2, but without DNA this stays unchecked. The CDR3 is made up of 13 amino acids. The germline V gene has CDR1 MNHEY and CDR2 SMNVEV (reference sequence). CDR3 protein: CASSQRGDVEQFF.

V and J are TRBV4-1 and TRBJ2-1; TCRdb's D call of TRBD2 is untestable without DNA. Germline V gives CDR1 MGHRA, CDR2 YSYEKL. This CDR3 has 16 amino acids. The CDR3 region is CASSQEPSGAWDEQFF.

The rearrangement links TRBV7-7 to TRBJ2-1; the D call of TRBD2 rests on TCRdb alone, since no DNA is present to check it. Germline V gives CDR1 SSHAT, CDR2 FNYEAQ (reference sequence). This CDR3 has 16 amino acids. The CDR3 spells CASSLGEGNVYNEQFF.

The chain recombines TRBV7-6 with TRBJ2-2. CDR3 length equals 13 residues. Germline CDR1 is SGHVS and CDR2 is FNYEAQ. The CDR3 region is CASSLVYTGELFF.

The chain carries TRBV7-9 and TRBJ2-1; with no DNA, the TCRdb D assignment of TRBD1 cannot be verified. Germline values: CDR1 SEHNR, CDR2 FQNEAQ (reference sequence). The CDR3 loop spans 15 amino acids. The CDR3 protein is CASSLTGGADNEQFF.

The CDR3 loop is CASSPQGGLSSGDTQYF. The chain is built from TRBV9 and TRBJ2-3; there is no DNA to check the TCRdb D call of TRBD2. This CDR3 is 17 amino acids long. Germline V CDR1 and CDR2: SGDLS, YYNGEE.

This chain uses TRBV24-1 with TRBJ1-5; TCRdb returns TRBD1, unconfirmable since there is no DNA. This CDR3 spans 15 amino acids. The germline V gene has CDR1 KGHDR and CDR2 SFDVKD. CDR3 residues: CATSAGTARNQPQHF.

The chain recombines TRBV4-3 with TRBJ1-2; TCRdb's assignment of TRBD1 cannot be checked, as there is no DNA. Per the germline V gene, CDR1 is LGHNA and CDR2 is YSLEER. This CDR3 has 15 residues. The CDR3 spells CASSPGQGLGYGYTF.

The chain links TRBV11-1 to TRBJ2-5; TCRdb reports TRBD1, a call that lacks DNA to check it against. This CDR3 spans 14 amino acids. Germline CDR1 SGHAT, CDR2 FQDESV (reference sequence). CDR3 residues: CASSLTGAAETQYF.

V usage is TRBV6-1 and J usage is TRBJ2-7; TCRdb's D gene call, TRBD2, goes unchecked for lack of DNA. This CDR3 is 13 amino acids long. In germline, CDR1 is MNHNS, CDR2 SASEGT. CDR3 protein: CASSGSPGYEQYF.

The chain has TRBV11-2 and TRBJ2-1; the D gene TCRdb calls, TRBD2, cannot be checked with no DNA. Germline V gene data show CDR1 as SGHAT and CDR2 as FQNNGV. The CDR3 contains 17 residues. This chain's CDR3 is CASSHRGAEGLGNEQFF.

V and J are TRBV7-9 and TRBJ2-7; the D call from TCRdb, TRBD1, cannot be confirmed without DNA. Per the germline V gene, CDR1 is SEHNR and CDR2 is FQNEAQ (reference sequence). The CDR3 sequence is 16 residues long. The CDR3 sequence is CASSVPGQGIPYEQYF.

The V call is TRBV5-4, the J call TRBJ1-4; TCRdb's D call, TRBD1, is unchecked because there is no DNA. This CDR3 has 14 amino acids. Looked up from germline, CDR1 is SGHNT and CDR2 is YYREEE (reference sequence). CDR3 loop: CASSLRGFNEKLFF.

The chain couples TRBV4-1 to TRBJ1-1; the TCRdb D gene call, TRBD1, has no DNA to confirm it. This CDR3 comprises 12 residues. Germline assignment: CDR1 MGHRA and CDR2 YSYEKL. CDR3 sequence: CATQDRYTEAFF.